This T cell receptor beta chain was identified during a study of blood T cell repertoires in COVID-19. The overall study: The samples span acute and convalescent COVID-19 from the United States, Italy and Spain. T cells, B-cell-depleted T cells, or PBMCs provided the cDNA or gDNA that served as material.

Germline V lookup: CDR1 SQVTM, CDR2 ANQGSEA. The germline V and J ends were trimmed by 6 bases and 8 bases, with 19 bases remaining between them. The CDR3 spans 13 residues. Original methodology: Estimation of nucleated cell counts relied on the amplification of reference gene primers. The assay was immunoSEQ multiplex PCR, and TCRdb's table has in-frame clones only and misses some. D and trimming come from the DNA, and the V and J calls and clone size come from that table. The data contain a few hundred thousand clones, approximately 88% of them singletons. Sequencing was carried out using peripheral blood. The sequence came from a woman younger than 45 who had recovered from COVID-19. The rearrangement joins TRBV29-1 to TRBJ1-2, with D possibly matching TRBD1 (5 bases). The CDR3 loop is CSVDSVHLKGYTF. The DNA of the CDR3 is TGCAGCGTCGACAGTGTTCACCTGAAGGGCTACACCTTC. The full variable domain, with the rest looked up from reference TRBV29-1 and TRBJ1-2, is SAVISQKPSRDICQRGTSLTIQCQVDSQVTMMFWYRQQPGQSLTLIATANQGSEATYESGFVIDKFPISRPNLTFSTLTVSNMSPEDSSIYLCSVDSVHLKGYTFGSGTRLTVV.